This TCR beta chain is from a study of shared clonotypes between healthy human individuals. Every donor, a Caucasian adult, lived in Nashville, Tennessee. DNA at about 0.2 ug, about 30,000 T cell genomes, went into sorted-subset replicate PCRs. In the original analysis: Junction-only sequences without quality scores came from ImmunoSEQ, so filtering differed. The repertoire was sequenced with immunoSEQ multiplex PCR; TCRdb's copy has only in-frame clones and lacks some. Clonal size and the V and J genes are those of that table, whereas D and trimming came from the DNA. The sample lists around 600,000 clones; more than 95% were seen once. The CDR3 is 13 amino acids. Germline V gives CDR1 SGHTA, CDR2 FQGTGA. Comments on this clone: At one of its ends the junction is not consistent with the germline gene, which may arise from a read error.

The chain combines TRBV7-3 with TRBJ1-1; D is ambiguous. The sequence came from a woman aged 25 to 39 in good health. The specimen sequenced was naive CD4+ T cells sorted from blood. The sample's subset: CD45RA+ positively selected. This CDR3 reads CASSIDSNAEAFF. Here the CDR3 DNA reads TGTGCCAGCAGCATTGATTCGAACGCTGAAGCTTTCTTT.